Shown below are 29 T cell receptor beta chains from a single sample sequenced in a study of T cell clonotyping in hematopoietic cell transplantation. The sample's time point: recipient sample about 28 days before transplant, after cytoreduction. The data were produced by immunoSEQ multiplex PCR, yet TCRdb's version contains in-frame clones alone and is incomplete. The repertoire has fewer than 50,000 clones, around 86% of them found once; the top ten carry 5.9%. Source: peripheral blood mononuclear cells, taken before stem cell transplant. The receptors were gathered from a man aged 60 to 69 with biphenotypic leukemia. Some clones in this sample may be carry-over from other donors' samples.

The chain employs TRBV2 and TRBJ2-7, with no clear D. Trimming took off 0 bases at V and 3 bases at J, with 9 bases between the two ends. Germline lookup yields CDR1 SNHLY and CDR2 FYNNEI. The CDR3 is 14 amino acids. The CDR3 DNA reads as TGTGCCAGCAGTGAAGCGCCACAGTTCTACGAGCAGTACTTC. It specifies CASSEAPQFYEQYF.

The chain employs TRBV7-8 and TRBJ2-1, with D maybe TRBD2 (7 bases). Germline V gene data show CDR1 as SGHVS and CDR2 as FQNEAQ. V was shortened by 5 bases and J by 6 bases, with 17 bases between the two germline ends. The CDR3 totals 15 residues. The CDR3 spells CASSPGASGGNEQFF. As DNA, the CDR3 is TGTGCCAGCAGCCCGGGGGCCTCGGGGGGCAATGAGCAGTTCTTC.

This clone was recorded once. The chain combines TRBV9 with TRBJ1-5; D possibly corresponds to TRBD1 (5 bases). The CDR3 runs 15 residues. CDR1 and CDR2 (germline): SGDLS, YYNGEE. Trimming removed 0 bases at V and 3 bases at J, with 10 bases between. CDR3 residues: CASSVGGGNNQPQHF. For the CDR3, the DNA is TGTGCCAGCAGCGTAGGCGGGGGGAACAATCAGCCCCAGCATTTT.

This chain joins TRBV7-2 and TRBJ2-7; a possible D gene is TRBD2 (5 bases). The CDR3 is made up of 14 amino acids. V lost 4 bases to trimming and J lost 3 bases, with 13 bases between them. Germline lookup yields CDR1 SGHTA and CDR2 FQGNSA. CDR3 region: CASSSIAPDYEQYF. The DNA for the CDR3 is TGTGCCAGCAGCTCAATAGCGCCTGACTACGAGCAGTACTTC.

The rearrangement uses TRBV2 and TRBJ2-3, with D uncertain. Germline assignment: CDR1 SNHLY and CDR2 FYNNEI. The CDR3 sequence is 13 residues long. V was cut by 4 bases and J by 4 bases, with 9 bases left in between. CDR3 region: CASSALRADTQYF. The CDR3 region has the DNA TGTGCCAGCAGTGCCCTGAGAGCAGATACGCAGTATTTT.

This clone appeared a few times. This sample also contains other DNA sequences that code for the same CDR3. CDR3 protein: CASSQDRGSGGYTF. CDR3 DNA: TGCGCCAGCAGCCAAGATAGGGGTTCCGGCGGCTACACCTTC. V and J are TRBV4-3 and TRBJ1-2; possible D gene TRBD1, 5 bases. The CDR3 contains 14 residues. V was shortened by 0 bases and J by 8 bases, with 13 bases between the two germline ends. Germline loops: CDR1 LGHNA, CDR2 YSLEER.

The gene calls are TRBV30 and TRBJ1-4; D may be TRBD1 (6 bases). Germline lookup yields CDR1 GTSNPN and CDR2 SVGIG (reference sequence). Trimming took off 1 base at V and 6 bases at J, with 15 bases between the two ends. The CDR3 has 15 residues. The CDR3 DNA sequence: TGTGCCTGGAGTGACGGACAGACAAATTATGAAAAACTGTTTTTT. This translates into CAWSDGQTNYEKLFF.

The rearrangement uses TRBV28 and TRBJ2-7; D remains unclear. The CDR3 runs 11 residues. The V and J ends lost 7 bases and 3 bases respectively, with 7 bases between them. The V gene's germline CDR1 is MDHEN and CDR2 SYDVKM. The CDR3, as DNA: TGTGCCAGCACCCAGCTCTACGAGCAGTACTTC. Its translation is CASTQLYEQYF.

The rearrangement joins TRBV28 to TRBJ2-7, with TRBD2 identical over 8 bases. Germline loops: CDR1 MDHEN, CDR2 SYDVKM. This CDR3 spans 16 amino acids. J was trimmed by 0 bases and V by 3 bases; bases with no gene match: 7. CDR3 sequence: CASSFQLAVLSYEQYF. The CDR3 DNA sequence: TGTGCCAGCAGTTTCCAACTAGCGGTCCTCTCCTACGAGCAGTACTTC.

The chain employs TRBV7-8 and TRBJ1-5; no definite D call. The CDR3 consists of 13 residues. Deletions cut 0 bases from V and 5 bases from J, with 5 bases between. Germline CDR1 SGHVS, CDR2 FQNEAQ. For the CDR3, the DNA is TGTGCCAGCAGCTTAGCCTGGGATCAGCCCCAGCATTTT. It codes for CASSLAWDQPQHF.

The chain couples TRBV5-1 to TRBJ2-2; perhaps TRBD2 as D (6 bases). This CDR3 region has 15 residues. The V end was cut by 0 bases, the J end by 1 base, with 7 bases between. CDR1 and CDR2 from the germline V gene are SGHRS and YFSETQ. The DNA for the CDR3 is TGCGCCAGCAGCTTGGTGCGGGAGAACACCGGGGAGCTGTTTTTT. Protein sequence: CASSLVRENTGELFF.

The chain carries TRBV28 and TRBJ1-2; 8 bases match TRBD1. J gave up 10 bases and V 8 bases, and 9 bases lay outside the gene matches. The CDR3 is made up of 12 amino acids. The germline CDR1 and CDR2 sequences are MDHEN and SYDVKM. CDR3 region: CASLKDRDLYTF. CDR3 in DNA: TGTGCCAGCCTCAAGGACAGGGACCTCTACACCTTC.

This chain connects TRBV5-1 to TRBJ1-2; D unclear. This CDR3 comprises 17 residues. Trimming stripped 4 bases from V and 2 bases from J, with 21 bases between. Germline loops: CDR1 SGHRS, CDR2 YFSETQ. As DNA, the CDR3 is TGCGCCAGCAGCCCCTACAGTCCTACAAATGGGAACTATGGCTACACCTTC. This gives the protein CASSPYSPTNGNYGYTF.

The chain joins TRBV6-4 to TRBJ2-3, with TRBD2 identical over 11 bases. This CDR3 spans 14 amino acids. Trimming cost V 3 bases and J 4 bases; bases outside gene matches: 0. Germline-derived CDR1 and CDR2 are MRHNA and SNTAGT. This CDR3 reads CASSELAGADTQYF. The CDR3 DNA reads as TGTGCCAGCAGTGAACTAGCGGGAGCAGATACGCAGTATTTT.

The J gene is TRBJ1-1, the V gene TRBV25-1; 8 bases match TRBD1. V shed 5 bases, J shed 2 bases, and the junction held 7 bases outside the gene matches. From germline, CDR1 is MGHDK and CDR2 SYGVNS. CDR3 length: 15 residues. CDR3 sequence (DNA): TGTGCCAGCAGTCCCACAGGACAGGGAAACACTGAAGCTTTCTTT. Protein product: CASSPTGQGNTEAFF.

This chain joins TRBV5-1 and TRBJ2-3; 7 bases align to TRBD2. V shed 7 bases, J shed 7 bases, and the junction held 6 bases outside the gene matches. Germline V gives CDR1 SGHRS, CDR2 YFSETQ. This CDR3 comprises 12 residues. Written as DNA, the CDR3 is TGCGCCAGCGGGGGGGGAGTGTATACGCAGTATTTT. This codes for CASGGGVYTQYF.

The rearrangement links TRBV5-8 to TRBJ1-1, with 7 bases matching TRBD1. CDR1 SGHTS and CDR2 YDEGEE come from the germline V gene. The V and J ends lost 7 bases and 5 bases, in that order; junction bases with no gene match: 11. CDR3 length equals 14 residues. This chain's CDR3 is CASARGGSRTEAFF. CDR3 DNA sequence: TGTGCCAGCGCCAGGGGGGGAAGTCGGACTGAAGCTTTCTTT.

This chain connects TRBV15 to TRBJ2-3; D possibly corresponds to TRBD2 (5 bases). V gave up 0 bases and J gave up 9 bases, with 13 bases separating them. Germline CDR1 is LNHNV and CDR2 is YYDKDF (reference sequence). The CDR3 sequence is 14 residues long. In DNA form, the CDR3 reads TGTGCCACCAGCAGAGATCACGGGGTCGAGACGCAGTATTTT. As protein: CATSRDHGVETQYF.

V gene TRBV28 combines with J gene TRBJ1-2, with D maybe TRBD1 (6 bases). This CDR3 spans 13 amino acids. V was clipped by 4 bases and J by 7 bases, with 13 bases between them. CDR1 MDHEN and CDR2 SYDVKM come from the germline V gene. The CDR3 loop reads CASSYTSDSGYTF. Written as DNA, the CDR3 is TGTGCCAGCAGTTACACCTCGGACAGTGGCTACACCTTC.

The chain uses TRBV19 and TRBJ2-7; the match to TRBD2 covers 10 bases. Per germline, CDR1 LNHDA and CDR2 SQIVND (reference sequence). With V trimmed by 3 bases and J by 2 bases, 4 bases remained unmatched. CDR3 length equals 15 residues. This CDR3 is CASSMGSGRTYEQYF. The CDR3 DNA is TGTGCCAGTAGTATGGGTAGCGGGAGGACCTACGAGCAGTACTTC.

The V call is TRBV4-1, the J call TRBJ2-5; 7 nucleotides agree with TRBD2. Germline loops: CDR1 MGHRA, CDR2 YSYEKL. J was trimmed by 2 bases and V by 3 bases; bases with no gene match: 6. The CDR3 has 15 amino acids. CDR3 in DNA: TGCGCCAGCAGCCACCCCGGGGGGTGGCAAGAGACCCAGTACTTC. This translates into CASSHPGGWQETQYF.

The CDR3 loop reads CASWSNNEQFF. CDR3 bases: TGTGCCAGCTGGTCCAACAATGAGCAGTTCTTC. The chain is built from TRBV6-1 and TRBJ2-1, with D hard to call. The V gene lost 8 bases and the J gene lost 5 bases, with 7 bases spanning the gap. CDR1 is MNHNS and CDR2 is SASEGT in the germline V gene. CDR3 length: 11 residues.

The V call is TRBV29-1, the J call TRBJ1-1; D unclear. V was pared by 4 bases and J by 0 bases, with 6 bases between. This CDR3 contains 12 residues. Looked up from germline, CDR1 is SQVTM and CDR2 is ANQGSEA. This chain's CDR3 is CSVGTVNTEAFF. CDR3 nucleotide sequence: TGCAGCGTTGGGACGGTGAACACTGAAGCTTTCTTT.

CDR3 residues: CAWTIDRTHEQYF. In nucleotides, the CDR3 is TGTGCCTGGACCATAGACAGAACCCACGAGCAGTACTTC. This chain joins TRBV30 and TRBJ2-7; TRBD1 is a possible D gene (5 bases). The CDR3 loop spans 13 amino acids. From germline, CDR1 is GTSNPN and CDR2 SVGIG (reference sequence). With 4 bases removed from V and 5 bases from J, the gap between germline ends came to 15 bases. Together with reference TRBV30 and TRBJ2-7, the CDR3 gives the full variable domain: SQTIHQWPATLVQPVGSPLSLECTVEGTSNPNLYWYRQAAGRGLQLLFYSVGIGQISSEVPQNLSASRPQDRQFILSSKKLLLSDSGFYLCAWTIDRTHEQYFGPGTRLTVT.

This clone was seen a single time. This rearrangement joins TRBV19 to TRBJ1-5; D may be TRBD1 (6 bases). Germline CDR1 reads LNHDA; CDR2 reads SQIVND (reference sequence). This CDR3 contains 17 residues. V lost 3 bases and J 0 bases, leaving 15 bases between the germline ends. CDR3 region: CASSIIRDTYSNQPQHF. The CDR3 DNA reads TGTGCCAGTAGTATTATTCGGGACACCTATAGCAATCAGCCCCAGCATTTT. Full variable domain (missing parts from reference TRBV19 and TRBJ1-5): DGGITQSPKYLFRKEGQNVTLSCEQNLNHDAMYWYRQDPGQGLRLIYYSQIVNDFQKGDIAEGYSVSREKKESFPLTVTSAQKNPTAFYLCASSIIRDTYSNQPQHFGDGTRLSIL.

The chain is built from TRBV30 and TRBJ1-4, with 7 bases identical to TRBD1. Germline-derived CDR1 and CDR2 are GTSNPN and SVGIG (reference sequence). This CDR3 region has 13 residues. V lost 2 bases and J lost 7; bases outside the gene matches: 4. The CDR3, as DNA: TGTGCCTGGAGTACAGGGGTTAGTGAAAAACTGTTTTTT. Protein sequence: CAWSTGVSEKLFF.

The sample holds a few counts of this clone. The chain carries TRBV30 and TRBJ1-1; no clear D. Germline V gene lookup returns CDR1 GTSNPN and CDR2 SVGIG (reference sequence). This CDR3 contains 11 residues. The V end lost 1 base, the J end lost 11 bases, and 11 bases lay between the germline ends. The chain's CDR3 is CAWSGSYWAFF. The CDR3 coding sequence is TGTGCCTGGAGTGGATCCTACTGGGCTTTCTTT.

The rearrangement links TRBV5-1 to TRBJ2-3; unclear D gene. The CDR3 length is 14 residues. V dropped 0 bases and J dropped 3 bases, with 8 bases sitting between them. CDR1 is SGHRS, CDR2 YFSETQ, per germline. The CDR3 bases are TGCGCCAGCAGCTTGGGCCTAGGGACAGATACGCAGTATTTT. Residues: CASSLGLGTDTQYF.

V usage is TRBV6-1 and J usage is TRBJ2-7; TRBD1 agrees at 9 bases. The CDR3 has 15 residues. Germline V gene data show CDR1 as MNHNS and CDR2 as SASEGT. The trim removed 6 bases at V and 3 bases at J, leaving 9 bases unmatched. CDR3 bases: TGTGCCAGCAGAGTTGGGACAGGGAGTCTCTACGAGCAGTACTTC. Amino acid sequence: CASRVGTGSLYEQYF.